This TCR beta chain came from a study of OX40 agonist ivuxolimab in advanced cancers. Sampling times: baseline, cycle 4 day 1, cycle 7 day 1. The J segment lost 1 base and the V segment lost 9 bases, leaving 12 bases of the junction unmatched. From germline, CDR1 is WNHNN and CDR2 SYGVQD (reference sequence). CDR3 length: 16 amino acids. Clones were sequenced by immunoSEQ multiplex PCR, and TCRdb holds only the in-frame ones, with some missing. The sample holds about 10,000 clones, under 80% seen once. This chain connects TRBV10-1 to TRBJ2-5; 9 bases align to TRBD2. The sample consisted of CD4+ or CD8+ T cells sorted from blood, taken in a trial of the OX40 agonist ivuxolimab. This sequence was found in an adult with an advanced solid tumor such as melanoma, head and neck, liver or kidney cancer. The CDR3 DNA follows: TGCGCCAGGCCCCGGAAGGCTAGCGGGACCCAAGAGACCCAGTACTTC. It encodes CARPRKASGTQETQYF.